Presented here are 17 T cell receptor beta chains from one specimen sequenced in a study of Graves' ophthalmopathy and Graves' hyperthyroidism. The authors amplified TCR beta CDR3 regions, and they did so from RNA transcripts for repertoire sequencing. Scientists carried out first-round RT-PCR using HTBI primers and then a second-round multiplex PCR. In TCRdb, the multiplex PCR reads were re-called with MiXCR into one record per CDR3 protein. The sample lists a few hundred thousand distinct CDR3 sequences, approximately 21% occurring once. Material: peripheral blood. The receptors were sampled from a woman aged 45-65 years with Graves' ophthalmopathy.

Ten or more counts support this clonotype. The V gene is TRBV4-1, the J gene TRBJ2-5; perhaps TRBD2 as D (5 bases). The CDR3 extends over 13 amino acids. With 0 bases removed from V and 5 bases from J, the gap between germline ends came to 7 bases. Per the germline V gene, CDR1 is MGHRA and CDR2 is YSYEKL. The CDR3 is CASSQERAETQYF. DNA of the CDR3: TGCGCCAGCAGCCAAGAGAGGGCGGAGACCCAGTACTTC.

This chain uses TRBV12-3 or TRBV12-4 with TRBJ1-5; the D is unclear. The V and J ends lost 4 bases and 5 bases respectively, with 18 bases between them. The CDR3 runs 16 residues. CDR3 nucleotide sequence: TGTGCCAGCAGTTACTCCGTTGGCCGGGTTCATCAGCCCCAGCATTTT. Translating it yields CASSYSVGRVHQPQHF.

The gene calls are TRBV6-2 or TRBV6-3 and TRBJ1-5, with 7 positions matching TRBD1. In germline, CDR1 is MNHEY, CDR2 SVGEGT. The CDR3 consists of 15 residues. Trimming cost V 2 bases and J 6 bases; bases outside gene matches: 7. The CDR3 reads CASSYGQDFRQPQHF. The CDR3, as DNA: TGTGCCAGCAGTTACGGACAGGATTTTCGTCAGCCCCAGCATTTT.

This clonotype occurred many times. The chain recombines TRBV6-2 or TRBV6-3 with TRBJ1-2; D call uncertain. V lost 7 bases and J 6 bases, leaving 21 bases between the germline ends. The CDR3 runs 15 residues. Looked up from germline, CDR1 is MNHEY and CDR2 is SVGEGT. This CDR3 is CASTATGRGQNGYTF. The CDR3 region has the DNA TGTGCCAGCACAGCCACCGGTCGTGGGCAGAATGGCTACACCTTC.

The sample holds one count of this clonotype. The rearrangement links TRBV20-1 to TRBJ2-7; 8 positions match TRBD2. With 6 bases clipped from V and 5 bases from J, the junction kept 12 bases outside the gene matches. From germline, CDR1 is DFQATT and CDR2 SNEGSKA (reference sequence). The CDR3 extends over 14 amino acids. DNA for the CDR3: TGCAGTGCCCCACCCACTAGCGGTTCGCACGAGCAGTACTTC. This translates into CSAPPTSGSHEQYF.

This clonotype was found many times. The J gene is TRBJ2-7, the V gene TRBV24-1, with a possible D match to TRBD2 (6 bases). Germline V gives CDR1 KGHDR, CDR2 SFDVKD. Trimming removed 2 bases from V and 7 bases from J, with 14 bases in between. This CDR3 region has 14 residues. The CDR3 DNA follows: TGTGCCACCAGTGATTCCGCGGGGCCCTGGGAGCAGTACTTC. This codes for CATSDSAGPWEQYF.

The V gene is TRBV27, the J gene TRBJ2-5; D gene unclear. The length of the CDR3 is 13 residues. Per germline, CDR1 MNHEY and CDR2 SMNVEV (reference sequence). V dropped 0 bases and J dropped 2 bases, with 4 bases sitting between them. The chain's CDR3 is CASSLSTQETQYF. For the CDR3, the DNA is TGTGCCAGCAGTTTATCTACTCAAGAGACCCAGTACTTC.

Many counts were recorded for this clonotype. The rearrangement uses TRBV24-1 and TRBJ2-7; D is unresolved. V shed 3 bases and J shed 3 bases, with 5 bases lying between them. The CDR3 is 12 residues long. Germline V gives CDR1 KGHDR, CDR2 SFDVKD. The CDR3, as DNA: TGTGCCACCAGTGATAGCGTCTACGAGCAGTACTTC. This encodes CATSDSVYEQYF.

This chain links TRBV20-1 with TRBJ1-2; D not certain. Germline V gene lookup returns CDR1 DFQATT and CDR2 SNEGSKA (reference sequence). This CDR3 has 13 amino acids. V lost 8 bases, J lost 7 bases, and 20 bases lay in between. The CDR3 nucleotides read TGCAGTATCCAAGCCCTGGTCTACGGTGGCTACACCTTC. Amino acid sequence: CSIQALVYGGYTF.

This clonotype has just one count. The chain has TRBV7-2 and TRBJ1-5; a possible D gene is TRBD1 (5 bases). Trimming left V 2 bases short and J 6 bases short, with 14 bases between. There are 15 residues in the CDR3. Germline values: CDR1 SGHTA, CDR2 FQGNSA. Here the CDR3 reads CASSLMAGPPQPQHF. CDR3 bases: TGTGCCAGCAGCTTAATGGCGGGGCCACCTCAGCCCCAGCATTTT.

This clonotype was counted ten times or more. This rearrangement joins TRBV29-1 to TRBJ1-1, with 7 bases aligning to TRBD1. CDR1 is SQVTM and CDR2 is ANQGSEA in the germline V gene. Losses at the gene ends were 2 bases for V and 5 bases for J; bases not matched to a gene: 8. The CDR3 sequence is 14 residues long. CDR3 sequence (DNA): TGCAGCGTTGAAAAATCAGGGGGTCGAACTGAAGCTTTCTTT. Translation: CSVEKSGGRTEAFF.

This clonotype was observed a handful of times. The rearrangement uses TRBV15 and TRBJ2-2; tentatively, D is TRBD2 (7 bases). Trimming removed 0 bases at V and 4 bases at J, with 21 bases between. The CDR3 length is 19 residues. Germline CDR1 and CDR2: LNHNV and YYDKDF (reference sequence). The CDR3 protein is CATSRDLAGAGVATGELFF. CDR3 sequence (DNA): TGTGCCACCAGCAGAGATCTTGCGGGGGCAGGGGTCGCCACCGGGGAGCTGTTTTTT.

The chain links TRBV28 to TRBJ2-7; weak D call: TRBD2 (5 bases). The germline gives CDR1 MDHEN, CDR2 SYDVKM. This CDR3 has 14 amino acids. Trimming cost V 5 bases and J 4 bases, with 15 bases left between them. CDR3 in DNA: TGTGCCAGCAGTGACTACCGCCGCCCTTACGAGCAGTACTTC. This codes for CASSDYRRPYEQYF.

This chain links TRBV7-8 with TRBJ2-7; D is perhaps TRBD1 (6 bases). V was clipped by 1 base and J by 6 bases, with 16 bases between them. Per the germline V gene, CDR1 is SGHVS and CDR2 is FQNEAQ. The CDR3 contains 15 residues. This CDR3 reads CASSLGGHGSSEQYF. Here the CDR3 DNA reads TGTGCCAGCAGCTTAGGGGGACACGGTTCCAGCGAGCAGTACTTC.

The chain employs TRBV12-3 or TRBV12-4 and TRBJ2-7; either TRBD1 or TRBD2 may supply D (5 bases each). There are 12 residues in the CDR3. Trimming removed 6 bases at V and 6 bases at J, with 12 bases between. The CDR3 sequence: CASRRGASEQYF. CDR3 DNA sequence: TGTGCCAGCAGGCGAGGGGCAAGCGAGCAGTACTTC.

This clonotype was recorded many times. The V gene is TRBV6-2 or TRBV6-3, the J gene TRBJ2-2; 9 bases line up with TRBD1. The CDR3 has 18 amino acids. Germline V gives CDR1 MNHEY, CDR2 SVGEGT. Trimming cost V 0 bases and J 10 bases; bases outside gene matches: 15. Here the CDR3 reads CASSYSLRIEQGAEELFF. Written as DNA, the CDR3 is TGTGCCAGCAGTTACTCGTTGAGGATTGAACAGGGGGCGGAGGAGCTGTTTTTT.

CDR3 amino acids: CASSPDPGAEQYF. Written as DNA, the CDR3 is TGTGCCAGCAGCCCAGATCCAGGCGCCGAGCAGTACTTC. This rearrangement joins TRBV9 to TRBJ2-7; D call uncertain. CDR1 and CDR2 (germline): SGDLS, YYNGEE. This CDR3 has 13 amino acids. V was shortened by 4 bases and J by 6 bases, with 14 bases between the two germline ends. The variable domain in full, with the rest retrieved from reference TRBV9 and TRBJ2-7, is DSGVTQTPKHLITATGQRVTLRCSPRSGDLSVYWYQQSLDQGLQFLIQYYNGEERAKGNILERFSAQQFPDLHSELNLSSLELGDSALYFCASSPDPGAEQYFGPGTRLTVT.